The 8 T cell receptor beta chains reported below all come from one sample, sequenced in a study of shared clonotypes between healthy human individuals. Naive CD8 cells lacked CD45RO and underwent positive selection for CCR7, leaving out terminally differentiated effector memory CD45RA+ cells. Assay used: immunoSEQ multiplex PCR; TCRdb lists only in-frame clones, some missing. The repertoire holds approximately 2,200,000 clones, with roughly 91% as singletons. The sample taken for sequencing was naive CD8+ T cells from PBMCs. These receptors were collected from a man between 18 and 29 years old in good health. Some clones in this sample may be carry-over from other donors' samples.

The rearrangement uses TRBV5-4 and TRBJ2-1; D remains unclear. Germline-derived CDR1 and CDR2 are SGHNT and YYREEE (reference sequence). V gave up 3 bases and J gave up 2 bases, with 12 bases separating them. The CDR3 has 15 residues. CDR3 loop: CASSSAVVPYNEQFF. As DNA, the CDR3 is TGTGCCAGCAGCTCCGCAGTCGTTCCCTACAATGAGCAGTTCTTC. Variable domain in full (rest from reference TRBV5-4 and TRBJ2-1): ETGVTQSPTHLIKTRGQQVTLRCSSQSGHNTVSWYQQALGQGPQFIFQYYREEENGRGNFPPRFSGLQFPNYSSELNVNALELDDSALYLCASSSAVVPYNEQFFGPGTRLTVL.

This clone appeared a single time. The chain joins TRBV27 to TRBJ1-2; TRBD1 aligns across 7 bases. V was clipped by 5 bases and J by 0 bases; unmatched bases: 6. Germline values: CDR1 MNHEY, CDR2 SMNVEV (reference sequence). This CDR3 has 15 residues. CDR3: CASSHRDRANYGYTF. DNA for the CDR3: TGTGCCAGCAGTCACCGGGACAGAGCTAACTATGGCTACACCTTC.

The chain recombines TRBV4-1 with TRBJ1-1, with D possibly TRBD1 on 5 matching bases. Germline CDR1 and CDR2: MGHRA and YSYEKL. Trimming pared 8 bases from V and 5 bases from J, leaving 18 bases between. The CDR3 loop spans 14 amino acids. CDR3 sequence reads: CASGTRQGGTEAFF. The CDR3 bases are TGCGCCAGCGGAACCCGGCAGGGAGGAACTGAAGCTTTCTTT.

This clone was recorded once. The chain joins TRBV6-5 to TRBJ2-3; no definite D call. The CDR3 spans 14 residues. V was clipped by 5 bases and J by 0 bases, with 9 bases between them. Germline CDR1 is MNHEY and CDR2 is SVGAGI. Here the CDR3 DNA reads TGTGCCAGCAGTCAGGAACTTAGCACAGATACGCAGTATTTT. Protein product: CASSQELSTDTQYF.

This clone was seen just once. The chain is built from TRBV5-6 and TRBJ1-2; the match to TRBD1 covers 9 bases. Germline loops: CDR1 SGHDT, CDR2 YYEEEE. The CDR3 is 17 amino acids. J was trimmed by 2 bases and V by 2 bases; bases with no gene match: 10. The CDR3 protein is CASSFGTGSFMNYGYTF. The CDR3 nucleotides are TGTGCCAGCAGCTTCGGGACAGGGTCTTTTATGAACTATGGCTACACCTTC.

The genes are TRBV25-1 and TRBJ2-7; 8 nucleotides align to TRBD2. V lost 3 bases and J lost 4; bases outside the gene matches: 8. CDR1 is MGHDK, CDR2 SYGVNS, per germline. The CDR3 is 15 amino acids. The CDR3 loop reads CASSDHGTSMYEQYF. The CDR3 coding sequence is TGTGCCAGCAGTGATCACGGGACTAGTATGTACGAGCAGTACTTC.

The chain carries TRBV7-9 and TRBJ2-7; unclear D gene. The CDR3 sequence is 12 residues long. The germline CDR1 and CDR2 sequences are SEHNR and FQNEAQ (reference sequence). Trimming stripped 5 bases from V and 6 bases from J, with 11 bases between. CDR3 sequence: CASSPLSGEQYF. As DNA, the CDR3 is TGTGCCAGCAGCCCCCTGTCAGGCGAGCAGTACTTC.

About this clone: Other DNA sequences in the sample encode the same CDR3. The chain is built from TRBV6-5 and TRBJ2-1; no definite D call. Germline V lookup: CDR1 MNHEY, CDR2 SVGAGI. The CDR3 loop spans 11 amino acids. V lost 2 bases and J 9 bases, leaving 5 bases between the germline ends. CDR3 region: CASSYRGEQFF. As DNA, the CDR3 is TGTGCCAGCAGTTACCGTGGTGAGCAGTTCTTC.